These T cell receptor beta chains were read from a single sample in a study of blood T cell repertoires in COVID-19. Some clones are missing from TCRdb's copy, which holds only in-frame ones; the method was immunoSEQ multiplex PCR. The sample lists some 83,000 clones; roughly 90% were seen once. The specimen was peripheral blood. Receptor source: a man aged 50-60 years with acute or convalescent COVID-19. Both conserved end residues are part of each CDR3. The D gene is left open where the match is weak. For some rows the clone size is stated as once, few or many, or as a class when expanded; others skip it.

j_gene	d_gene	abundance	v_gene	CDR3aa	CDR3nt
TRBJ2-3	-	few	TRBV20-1	CSASNPGQITTDTQYF	TGCAGTGCTAGTAACCCAGGACAGATCACCACAGATACGCAGTATTTT
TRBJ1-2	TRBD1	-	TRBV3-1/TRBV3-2	CASSQGTGVISGYTF	TGTGCCAGCAGCCAAGGGACAGGGGTTATTAGCGGCTACACCTTC
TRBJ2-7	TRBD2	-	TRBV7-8	CASSAGPGLAGAYEQYF	TGTGCCAGCAGCGCCGGCCCGGGACTAGCGGGAGCCTACGAGCAGTACTTC
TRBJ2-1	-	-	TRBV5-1	CASSSMDDYRYNEQFF	TGCGCCAGCAGCAGCATGGACGACTACCGATACAATGAGCAGTTCTTC
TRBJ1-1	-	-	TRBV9	CASSPREGASTEAFF	TGTGCCAGCAGCCCCCGGGAGGGTGCAAGCACTGAAGCTTTCTTT
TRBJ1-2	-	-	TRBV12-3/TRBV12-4	CASSFRERYGYTF	TGTGCCAGCAGTTTCCGGGAACGCTATGGCTACACCTTC
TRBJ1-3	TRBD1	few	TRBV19	CASSSDRGSGNTIYF	TGTGCCAGTAGTTCTGACAGGGGCTCTGGAAACACCATATATTTT
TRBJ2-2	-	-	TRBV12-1	CASSLCWGPGELFF	TGTGCCAGCAGCTTGTGTTGGGGGCCCGGGGAGCTGTTTTTT
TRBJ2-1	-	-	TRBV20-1	CSAREYNEQFF	TGCAGTGCTAGGGAGTACAATGAGCAGTTCTTC
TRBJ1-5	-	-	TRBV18	CASSPDREQPQHF	TGTGCCAGCTCACCGGACAGAGAACAGCCCCAGCATTTT
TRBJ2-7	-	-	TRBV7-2	CASSWGTGSYEQYF	TGTGCCAGCAGCTGGGGAACAGGCTCCTACGAGCAGTACTTC
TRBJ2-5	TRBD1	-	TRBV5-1	CASSASQGQRETQYF	TGCGCCAGCAGCGCAAGCCAGGGACAGAGAGAGACCCAGTACTTC
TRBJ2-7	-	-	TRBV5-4	CASSTGNRVSEQYF	TGTGCCAGCAGCACTGGGAACAGGGTCTCCGAGCAGTACTTC
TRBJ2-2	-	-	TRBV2	CASSTQGLNTGELFF	TGTGCCAGCAGCACACAGGGCCTGAACACCGGGGAGCTGTTTTTT
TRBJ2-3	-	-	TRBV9	CASSVVGSGSGNTQYF	TGTGCCAGCAGCGTAGTTGGGTCGGGAAGCGGAAATACGCAGTATTTT